This record covers a single T cell receptor beta chain. This sample is part of a study of CD8 T cells in ankylosing spondylitis. TCRdb ran MiXCR on the 5' RACE reads and lists one entry per CDR3 protein. The table includes 250,000 to 400,000 distinct CDR3 sequences, 11% detected once. The V gene lost 8 bases and the J gene lost 7 bases, with 16 bases spanning the gap. The CDR3 loop spans 13 amino acids. Germline V gene lookup returns CDR1 MDHEN and CDR2 SYDVKM. Sequencing was carried out using blood, either unsorted or a sorted T cell fraction (not recorded which). The chain links TRBV28 to TRBJ2-3; D not resolved. The clonotype comes from a female donor with ankylosing spondylitis or in good health (not recorded which). CDR3 protein: CASSWAPMYTQYF. The CDR3 DNA reads TGTGCCAGCTCCTGGGCCCCGATGTATACGCAGTATTTT.